A selection of T cell receptor beta chains follows, all from one sample in a study of cytomegalovirus exposure and HLA in healthy donors. Here immunoSEQ multiplex PCR was the method, and the copy in TCRdb shows in-frame clones only, minus some. Altogether approximately 90,000 clones are present, approximately 7.7% being singletons, with the ten largest covering about 2.5%. Sequenced: PBMCs. Receptor source: a man in his fifties or sixties in good health and CMV-seronegative. Each CDR3 is given with its conserved first and last residue. Part of the rows lack a size; the others show once, few, many or a class for expanded clones.

TRBJ1-1	TRBV28	few	CASSPGQGYTEAFF
TRBJ1-1	TRBV7-3	.	CASSPGRDTEAFF
TRBJ1-6	TRBV28	few	CASSSDSRNSPLHF
TRBJ2-6	TRBV6-5	few	CASSSPGSGANVLTF
TRBJ2-1	TRBV6-6	.	CASSHTRDNEQFF
TRBJ1-1	TRBV29-1	few	CSVRQGLMNTEAFF
TRBJ2-2	TRBV5-4	.	CASSPRGGVRTGELFF
TRBJ2-7	TRBV21-1	few	CASSGHRGHSYEQYF
TRBJ2-7	TRBV5-1	few	CASSLGAGTSVAEQYF
TRBJ2-5	TRBV18	once	CASSPNYSGGKETQYF
TRBJ2-1	TRBV7-3	.	CASSRNGGLGEQFF
TRBJ1-4	TRBV14	.	CASSQGTGGKLFF
TRBJ2-7	TRBV6-1	.	CAISDSFVGEQCF
TRBJ1-1	TRBV5-6	few	CASIWRPGNTEAFF
TRBJ2-2	TRBV7-3	.	CASSQRAGGLNGELFF
TRBJ1-5	TRBV6-1	.	CASSEAAGPNQPQHF
TRBJ1-2	TRBV27	.	CASSLQANRNYGYTF
TRBJ1-4	TRBV5-4	few	CASSSGQGNEKLFF
TRBJ1-3	TRBV4-1	.	CASSEELRTAGNTIYF
TRBJ1-2	TRBV6-5	few	CASSFTGSYGYTF
TRBJ2-7	TRBV9	few	CASSMGQSFYEQYF
TRBJ2-7	TRBV7-7	.	CASSVSQGREQYF
TRBJ2-3	TRBV5-1	.	CASSSLGGQGEADTQYF